The next 9 T cell receptor beta chains were all read from a single sample in a study of response to subunit inactivated influenza vaccine. TCRdb recomputed calls from the RT-PCR reads with MiXCR, one row per CDR3 protein. The table shows approximately 500,000 distinct CDR3 sequences, with roughly 13% occurring only once. The source was PBMCs from blood, collected 40 to 50 days after vaccination. Source of these receptors: a man between 50 and 59 years old who received an inactivated influenza vaccine.

This clonotype occurred many times. The chain employs TRBV20-1 and TRBJ2-7, with D possibly being TRBD2 (6 bases). This CDR3 is 16 amino acids long. The V gene's germline CDR1 is DFQATT and CDR2 SNEGSKA (reference sequence). Deletions cut 3 bases from V and 5 bases from J, with 23 bases between. CDR3 DNA sequence: TGCAGTGCTAGCGGAACCCTGGAACTAGCACCCCACGAGCAGTACTTC. Its translation: CSASGTLELAPHEQYF.

In the case of this clonotype: Sequence at one end of the junction differs from germline and may be a read error. The DNA of the CDR3 is TGTGCCAGCATGTTAGGAGGAAGGGGCACAGATACGCAGTTTTTT. This encodes CASMLGGRGTDTQFF. The chain is built from TRBV12-3 or TRBV12-4 and TRBJ2-3; the D call may be TRBD1 or TRBD2 (5 bases each). The length of the CDR3 is 15 residues.

Concerning this clonotype: The junction departs from the called germline gene at one end, perhaps through a read error. The chain has TRBV6-2 or TRBV6-3 and TRBJ2-1; no clear D gene. The CDR3 is made up of 11 amino acids. Germline loops: CDR1 MNHEY, CDR2 SVGEGT. The CDR3 coding sequence is TGTGCCAGCAGAGGGTACAATGAGCGGTTCTTC. Amino acid sequence: CASRGYNERFF.

This clonotype has more than one count but fewer than ten. The chain couples TRBV7-8 to TRBJ1-5; D remains ambiguous. Germline CDR1 and CDR2: SGHVS and FQNEAQ. V lost 4 bases, J lost 4 bases, and 11 bases lay in between. This CDR3 region has 14 residues. Here the CDR3 DNA reads TGTGCCAGCAGCTCAGGTACTCTAAATCAGCCCCAGCATTTT. Translation gives CASSSGTLNQPQHF.

The chain joins TRBV20-1 to TRBJ1-2; D remains ambiguous. Looked up from germline, CDR1 is DFQATT and CDR2 is SNEGSKA (reference sequence). V was cut by 0 bases and J by 3 bases, with 8 bases left in between. The CDR3 runs 13 residues. The CDR3 loop reads CSARDLQDYGYTF. In DNA form, the CDR3 reads TGCAGTGCTAGAGATCTCCAGGACTATGGCTACACCTTC.

In this sample, this clonotype turned up a few times. V is TRBV5-5 and J is TRBJ1-2; no firm D call. This CDR3 spans 14 amino acids. V lost 0 bases, J lost 2 bases, and 8 bases lay in between. Germline V CDR1 and CDR2: SGHKS, YYEKEE (reference sequence). The CDR3 protein is CASSLAYRNYGYTF. The CDR3 DNA reads TGTGCCAGCAGCTTGGCCTACAGAAACTATGGCTACACCTTC.

The V call is TRBV20-1, the J call TRBJ2-5; D ambiguous. The germline V gene has CDR1 DFQATT and CDR2 SNEGSKA (reference sequence). V was clipped by 3 bases and J by 0 bases, with 5 bases between them. The CDR3 totals 12 residues. The CDR3 here is CSARVYQETQYF. CDR3 DNA: TGCAGTGCTAGGGTGTACCAAGAGACCCAGTACTTC.

The V call is TRBV4-3, the J call TRBJ1-5; D unresolved. V dropped 2 bases and J dropped 4 bases, with 9 bases sitting between them. The CDR3 is made up of 14 amino acids. Germline V gene lookup returns CDR1 LGHNA and CDR2 YSLEER. In DNA, the CDR3 is TGCGCCAGCAGCCAACGGAGTGGGAATCAGCCCCAGCATTTT. The encoded protein is CASSQRSGNQPQHF.

The chain carries TRBV5-1 and TRBJ2-5; tentative D call: TRBD1 (6 bases). V lost 1 base and J 3 bases, leaving 13 bases between the germline ends. The CDR3 runs to 15 residues. The germline V gene encodes CDR1 SGHRS and CDR2 YFSETQ. The CDR3, as DNA: TGCGCCAGCAGCTTGTTGGGGGCGCAGAAAGAGACCCAGTACTTC. Amino acids: CASSLLGAQKETQYF.